The sequence of this TCR beta chain was determined in a study of blood T cell repertoires in COVID-19. About the research overall: Researchers got acute and convalescent COVID-19 samples from the United States, Italy and Spain. In each case, the material was cDNA or gDNA derived from T cells, B-cell-depleted T cells, or PBMCs.

V gave up 6 bases and J gave up 6 bases; unmatched junction bases: 4. Germline V gene data show CDR1 as SGHNT and CDR2 as YENEEA. The CDR3 extends over 13 amino acids. Authors' processing steps: It was from reference gene primer amplification that nucleated cell counts were estimated. The repertoire was sequenced with immunoSEQ multiplex PCR; TCRdb's copy has only in-frame clones and lacks some. V and J calls and clone size are given by that table; D and trimming were obtained from the DNA. The profile shows about 270,000 clones, approximately 80% of them singletons. Sequencing used peripheral blood. The TCR comes from a woman aged 55-75 years with active or convalescent COVID-19. The V and J genes are TRBV11-3 and TRBJ2-1; TRBD1 matches at 8 bases. CDR3 coding DNA: TGTGCCAGCAGGGACAGGGAAAGCAATGAGCAGTTCTTC. Translating gives CASRDRESNEQFF.